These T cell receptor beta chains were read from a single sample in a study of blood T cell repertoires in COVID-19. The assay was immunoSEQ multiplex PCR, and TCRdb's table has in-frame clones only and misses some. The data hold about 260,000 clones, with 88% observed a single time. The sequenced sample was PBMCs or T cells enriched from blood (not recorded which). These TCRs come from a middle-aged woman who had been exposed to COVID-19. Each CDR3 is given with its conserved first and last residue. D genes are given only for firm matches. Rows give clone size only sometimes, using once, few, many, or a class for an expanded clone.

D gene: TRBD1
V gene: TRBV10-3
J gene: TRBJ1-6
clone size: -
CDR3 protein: CAISEPTGTGDSPLHF
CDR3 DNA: TGTGCCATCAGTGAGCCCACCGGGACAGGGGATTCACCCCTCCACTTT

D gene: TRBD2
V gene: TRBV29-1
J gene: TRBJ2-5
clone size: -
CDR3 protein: CSVVGGRQETQYF
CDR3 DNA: TGCAGCGTTGTGGGAGGGAGGCAAGAGACCCAGTACTTC

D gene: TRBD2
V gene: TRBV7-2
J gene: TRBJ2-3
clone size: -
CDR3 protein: CASSLTSGRLDTQYF
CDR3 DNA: TGTGCCAGCAGCTTAACGAGCGGGAGATTAGATACGCAGTATTTT

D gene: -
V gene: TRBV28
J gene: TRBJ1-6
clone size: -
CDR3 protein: CASSNGHGNSPLHF
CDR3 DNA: TGTGCCAGCAGTAATGGACATGGTAATTCACCCCTCCACTTT

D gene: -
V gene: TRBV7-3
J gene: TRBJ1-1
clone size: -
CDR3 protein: CASSLSRDTEAFF
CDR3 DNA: TGTGCCAGCAGCCTTTCTCGGGACACTGAAGCTTTCTTT

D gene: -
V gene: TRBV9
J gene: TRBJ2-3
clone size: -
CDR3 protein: CASSVETGFSSTDTQYF
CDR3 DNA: TGTGCCAGCAGCGTTGAAACAGGGTTTTCATCCACAGATACGCAGTATTTT

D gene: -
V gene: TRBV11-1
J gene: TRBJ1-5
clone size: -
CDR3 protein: CASSLDSSEPQHF
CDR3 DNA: TGTGCCAGCAGCCTGGACAGTTCCGAGCCCCAGCATTTT

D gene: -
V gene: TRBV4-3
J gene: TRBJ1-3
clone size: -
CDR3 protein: CASSQDRGNTIYF
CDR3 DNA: TGCGCCAGCAGCCAAGATAGAGGAAACACCATATATTTT

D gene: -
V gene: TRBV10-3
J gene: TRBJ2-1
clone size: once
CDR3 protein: CAIWDGGPNGNEQFF
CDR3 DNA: TGTGCCATCTGGGACGGGGGACCAAATGGGAATGAGCAGTTCTTC

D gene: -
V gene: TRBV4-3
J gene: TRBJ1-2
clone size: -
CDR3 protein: CASSRDQGGGYGYTF
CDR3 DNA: TGCGCCAGCAGCCGAGATCAAGGGGGTGGCTATGGCTACACCTTC

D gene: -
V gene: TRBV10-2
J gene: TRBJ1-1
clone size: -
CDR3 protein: CASSEERGMNTEAFF
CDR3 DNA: TGCGCCAGCAGTGAAGAACGGGGTATGAACACTGAAGCTTTCTTT

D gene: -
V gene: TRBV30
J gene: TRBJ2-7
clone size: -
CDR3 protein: CAWSLGGEQYF
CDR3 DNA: TGTGCCTGGAGTCTGGGGGGCGAGCAGTACTTC

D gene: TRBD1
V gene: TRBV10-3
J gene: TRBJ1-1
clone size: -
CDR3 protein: CAISGQGRGTEAFF
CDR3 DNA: TGTGCCATCAGCGGACAGGGCAGGGGCACTGAAGCTTTCTTT

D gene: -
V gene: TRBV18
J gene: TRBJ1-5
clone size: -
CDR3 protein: CASSLGPDQPQHF
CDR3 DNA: TGTGCCAGCTCACTGGGGCCCGATCAGCCCCAGCATTTT

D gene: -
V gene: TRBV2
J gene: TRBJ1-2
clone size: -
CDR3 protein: CASRTTTVVGGYTF
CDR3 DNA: TGTGCCAGCAGAACGACGACAGTCGTCGGCGGCTACACCTTC

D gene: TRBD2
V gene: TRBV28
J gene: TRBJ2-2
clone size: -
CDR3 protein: CASSLSSGGASKTGELFF
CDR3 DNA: TGTGCCAGCAGTTTATCATCCGGGGGGGCATCCAAAACCGGGGAGCTGTTTTTT

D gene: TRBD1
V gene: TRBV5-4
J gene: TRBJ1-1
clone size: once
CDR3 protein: CASRGRGTIKGTEAFF
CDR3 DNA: TGTGCCAGCAGGGGCAGGGGGACAATAAAGGGCACTGAAGCTTTCTTT

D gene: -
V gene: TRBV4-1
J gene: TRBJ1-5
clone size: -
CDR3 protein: CASSQGLARGLYQPQHF
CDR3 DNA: TGCGCCAGCAGCCAAGGGTTAGCGCGGGGATTGTACCAGCCCCAGCATTTT

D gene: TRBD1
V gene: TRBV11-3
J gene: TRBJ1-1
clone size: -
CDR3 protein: CASSLGRDRGFPEAFF
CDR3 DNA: TGTGCCAGCAGCTTAGGGAGGGACAGGGGATTTCCTGAAGCTTTCTTT

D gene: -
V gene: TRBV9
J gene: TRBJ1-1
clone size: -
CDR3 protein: CASSVAPGTNTEAFF
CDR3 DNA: TGTGCCAGCAGCGTAGCCCCAGGGACAAACACTGAAGCTTTCTTT

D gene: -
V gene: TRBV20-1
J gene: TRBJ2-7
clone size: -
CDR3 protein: CSASVDEQYF
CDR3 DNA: TGCAGTGCTAGTGTCGACGAGCAGTACTTC

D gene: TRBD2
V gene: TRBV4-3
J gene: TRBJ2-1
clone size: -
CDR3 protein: CASSQDDWTSGRIYNEQFF
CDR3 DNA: TGCGCCAGCAGCCAAGATGATTGGACTAGCGGGAGAATCTACAATGAGCAGTTCTTC

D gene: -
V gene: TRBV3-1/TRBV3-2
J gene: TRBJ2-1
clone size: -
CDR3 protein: CASSRRVNEQFF
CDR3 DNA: TGTGCCAGCAGCCGCCGCGTCAATGAGCAGTTCTTC

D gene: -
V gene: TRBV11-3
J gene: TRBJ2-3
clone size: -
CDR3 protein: CASSLDGLDTQYF
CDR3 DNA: TGTGCCAGCAGCTTAGATGGCTTGGATACGCAGTATTTT

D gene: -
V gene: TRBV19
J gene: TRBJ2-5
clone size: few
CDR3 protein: CASSIAPSVIQETQYF
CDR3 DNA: TGTGCCAGTAGTATTGCGCCTTCCGTCATCCAAGAGACCCAGTACTTC

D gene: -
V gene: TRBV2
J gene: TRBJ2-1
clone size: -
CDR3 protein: CASSRISSYNEQFF
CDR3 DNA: TGTGCCAGCAGTCGAATTAGCTCCTACAATGAGCAGTTCTTC

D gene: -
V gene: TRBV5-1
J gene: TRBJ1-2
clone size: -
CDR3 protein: CASSLAVATGQTPSGYTF
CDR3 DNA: TGTGCCAGCAGCTTGGCCGTTGCGACAGGCCAAACCCCTAGCGGCTACACCTTC

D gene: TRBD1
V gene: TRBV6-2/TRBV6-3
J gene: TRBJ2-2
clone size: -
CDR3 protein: CASSYGLGGWLNTGELFF
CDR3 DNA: TGTGCCAGCAGTTATGGCCTAGGGGGCTGGCTGAACACCGGGGAGCTGTTTTTT

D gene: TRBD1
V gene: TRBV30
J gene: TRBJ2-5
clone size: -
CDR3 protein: CAWTKGTGGYQETQYF
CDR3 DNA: TGTGCCTGGACCAAAGGGACAGGGGGCTACCAAGAGACCCAGTACTTC

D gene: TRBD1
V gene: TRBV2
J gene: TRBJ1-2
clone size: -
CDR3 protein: CASSATGTGTYGYTF
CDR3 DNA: TGTGCCAGCAGCGCAACCGGGACAGGGACCTATGGCTACACCTTC

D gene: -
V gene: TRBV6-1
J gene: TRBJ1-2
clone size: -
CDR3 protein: CASSEAKQGNYGYTF
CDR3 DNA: TGTGCCAGCAGTGAAGCTAAACAGGGAAACTATGGCTACACCTTC

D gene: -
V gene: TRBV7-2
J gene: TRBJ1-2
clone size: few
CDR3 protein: CASSLGFAGPEGYTF
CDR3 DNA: TGTGCCAGCAGCTTAGGGTTTGCGGGGCCCGAGGGCTACACCTTC

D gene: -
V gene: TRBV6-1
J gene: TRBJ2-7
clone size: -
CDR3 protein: CASSENGRFYEQYF
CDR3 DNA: TGTGCCAGCAGTGAAAACGGCAGGTTCTACGAGCAGTACTTC

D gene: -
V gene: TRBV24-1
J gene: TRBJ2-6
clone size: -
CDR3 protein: CATSDSRSEANVLTF
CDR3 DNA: TGTGCCACCAGTGATTCTAGAAGCGAGGCCAACGTCCTGACTTTC

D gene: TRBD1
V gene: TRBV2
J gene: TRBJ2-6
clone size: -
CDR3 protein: CASSAGQLSSGANVLTF
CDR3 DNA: TGTGCCAGCAGTGCGGGACAGCTAAGCTCTGGGGCCAACGTCCTGACTTTC

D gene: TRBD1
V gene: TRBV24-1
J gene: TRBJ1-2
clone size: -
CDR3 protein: CATQGEYGYTF
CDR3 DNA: TGTGCCACTCAGGGGGAGTATGGCTACACCTTC

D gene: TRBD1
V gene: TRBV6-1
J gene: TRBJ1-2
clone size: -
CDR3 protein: CASSETGWDGYTF
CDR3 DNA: TGTGCCAGCAGTGAGACAGGGTGGGATGGCTACACCTTC

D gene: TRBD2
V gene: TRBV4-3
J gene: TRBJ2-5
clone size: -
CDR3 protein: CASSQGLAGGQETQYF
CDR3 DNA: TGCGCCAGCAGCCAGGGTTTAGCGGGGGGGCAAGAGACCCAGTACTTC

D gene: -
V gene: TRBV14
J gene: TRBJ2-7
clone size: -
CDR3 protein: CASSHTLSTNYNYEQYF
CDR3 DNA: TGTGCCAGCAGCCACACTCTTTCGACCAACTATAACTACGAGCAGTACTTC